This T cell receptor beta chain is drawn from a study of response to subunit inactivated influenza vaccine. General observations from the study: Authors suggested each seasonal flu vaccination may recruit only limited numbers of new T cells.

The J segment lost 10 bases and the V segment lost 0 bases, leaving 9 bases of the junction unmatched. Germline lookup yields CDR1 SGDLS and CDR2 YYNGEE. The CDR3 runs 15 residues. Remarks on this clonotype: As yet, its antigen is unknown.

TCRdb fed the RT-PCR reads into MiXCR, producing one record per CDR3 protein. The data show 610,000 or so distinct CDR3 sequences, with 14% seen just once and more than 9.5% held by the top ten. Source: PBMCs from blood, taken about 11 days after vaccination. This clonotype originated in a man aged 50 or older who received an inactivated influenza vaccine. This rearrangement joins TRBV9 to TRBJ1-4; 7 bases align to TRBD1. The CDR3 sequence: CASSVATGDGGKLFF. In nucleotides, the CDR3 is TGTGCCAGCAGCGTAGCTACAGGGGATGGGGGAAAACTGTTTTTT.